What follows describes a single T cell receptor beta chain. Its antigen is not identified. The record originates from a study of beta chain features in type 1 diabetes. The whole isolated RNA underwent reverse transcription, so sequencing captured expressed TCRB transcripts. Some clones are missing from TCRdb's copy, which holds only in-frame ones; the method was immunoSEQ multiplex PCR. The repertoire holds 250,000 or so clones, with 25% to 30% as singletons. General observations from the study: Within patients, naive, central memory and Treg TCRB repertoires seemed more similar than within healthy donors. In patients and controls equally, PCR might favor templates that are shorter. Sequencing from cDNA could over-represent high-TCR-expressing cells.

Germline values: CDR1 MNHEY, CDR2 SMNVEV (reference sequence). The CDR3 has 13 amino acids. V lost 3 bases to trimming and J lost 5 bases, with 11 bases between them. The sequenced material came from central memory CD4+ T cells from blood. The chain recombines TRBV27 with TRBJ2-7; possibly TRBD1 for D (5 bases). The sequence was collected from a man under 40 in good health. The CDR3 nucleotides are TGTGCCAGCAGTTTGGCAGGGATCCACGAGCAGTACTTC. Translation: CASSLAGIHEQYF.